These 21 T cell receptor beta chains were all obtained from the same sample, sequenced in a study of cytomegalovirus exposure and HLA in healthy donors. Both 60 Vbeta primers and 13 Jbeta primers went into the PCR. The repertoire was sequenced with immunoSEQ multiplex PCR; TCRdb's copy has only in-frame clones and lacks some. Of approximately 190,000 clones detected, about 80% appear once; the ten largest clones hold about 2.4%. The sequenced sample consisted of PBMCs. These receptors were obtained from a woman in her forties or fifties in good health and CMV-seropositive.

The chain couples TRBV19 to TRBJ2-2, with D perhaps TRBD2 (5 bases). The CDR3 has 13 amino acids. With 7 bases removed from V and 3 bases from J, the gap between germline ends came to 9 bases. Per germline, CDR1 LNHDA and CDR2 SQIVND (reference sequence). This chain's CDR3 is CASTPGYTGELFF. CDR3 DNA: TGTGCCAGTACCCCGGGATACACCGGGGAGCTGTTTTTT.

The V call is TRBV19, the J call TRBJ2-6; 11 bases agree with TRBD1. CDR1 LNHDA and CDR2 SQIVND come from the germline V gene (reference sequence). After removal of 5 bases from V and 4 bases from J, the junction contained 7 bases not matched to a gene. The CDR3 has 17 amino acids. DNA of the CDR3: TGTGCCAGTAGTCTAGGACAGGGGGCGGCCGGGGCCAACGTCCTGACTTTC. The encoded protein is CASSLGQGAAGANVLTF.

This clone was detected only a few times. The rearrangement links TRBV4-2 to TRBJ2-5; TRBD1 matches 7 bases. Trimming took 8 bases from V and 1 from J; bases not matched to a gene: 4. The CDR3 is 13 amino acids. CDR1 is LGHNA, CDR2 YNFKEQ, per germline. CDR3 sequence (DNA): TGTGCCAGCCAGGGGGACAGCCAAGAGACCCAGTACTTC. Translated: CASQGDSQETQYF.

The rearrangement uses TRBV7-8 and TRBJ2-7; D gene unclear. Trimming pared 1 base from V and 8 bases from J, leaving 9 bases between. The CDR3 sequence is 12 residues long. In germline, CDR1 is SGHVS, CDR2 FQNEAQ. The CDR3 here is CASSLVATKQYF. In DNA, the CDR3 is TGTGCCAGCAGCTTAGTGGCCACAAAGCAGTACTTC. Complete variable domain (other parts from reference TRBV7-8 and TRBJ2-7): GAGVSQSPRYKVAKRGQDVALRCDPISGHVSLFWYQQALGQGPEFLTYFQNEAQLDKSGLPSDRFFAERPEGSVSTLKIQRTQQEDSAVYLCASSLVATKQYFGPGTRLTVT.

Points on this clone: Different DNA sequences within this sample yield the same CDR3. This rearrangement joins TRBV2 to TRBJ1-1, with D uncertain. Trimming took off 8 bases at V and 2 bases at J, with 12 bases between the two ends. This CDR3 contains 13 residues. Germline CDR1 SNHLY, CDR2 FYNNEI. In nucleotides, the CDR3 is TGTGCCAGCGCTTCGCAGGATAACACTGAAGCTTTCTTT. It encodes CASASQDNTEAFF. Complete variable domain (other parts from reference TRBV2 and TRBJ1-1): EPEVTQTPSHQVTQMGQEVILRCVPISNHLYFYWYRQILGQKVEFLVSFYNNEISEKSEIFDDQFSVERPDGSNFTLKIRSTKLEDSAMYFCASASQDNTEAFFGQGTRLTVV.

The V gene is TRBV29-1, the J gene TRBJ1-3; 9 nucleotides line up with TRBD1. The CDR3 covers 13 residues. CDR1 is SQVTM and CDR2 is ANQGSEA in the germline V gene. J was trimmed by 8 bases and V by 0 bases; bases with no gene match: 2. CDR3 DNA sequence: TGCAGCGTTGAAGAGGACAGGGGACACACCATATATTTT. Translated: CSVEEDRGHTIYF.

This clone is a singleton in its sample. The chain links TRBV7-9 to TRBJ2-2, with D tentatively TRBD1 (6 bases). Per the germline V gene, CDR1 is SEHNR and CDR2 is FQNEAQ (reference sequence). The V end lost 3 bases, the J end lost 1 base, and 15 bases lay between the germline ends. CDR3 length equals 17 residues. CDR3 amino acids: CASSLGPQGLNTGELFF. The CDR3 nucleotides read TGTGCCAGCAGCTTGGGTCCTCAGGGGCTGAACACCGGGGAGCTGTTTTTT.

The chain recombines TRBV7-3 with TRBJ1-1; D remains unclear. The germline V gene has CDR1 SGHTA and CDR2 FQGTGA. CDR3 length: 13 residues. Trimming removed 2 bases at V and 2 bases at J, with 6 bases between. CDR3 bases: TGTGCCAGCAGCTTAGAGGTAAACACTGAAGCTTTCTTT. Translation: CASSLEVNTEAFF.

The chain carries TRBV28 and TRBJ1-1; 8 nucleotides line up with TRBD1. V lost 4 bases to trimming and J lost 1 base; unmatched junction nucleotides: 5. CDR1 and CDR2 from the germline V gene are MDHEN and SYDVKM. The CDR3 contains 15 residues. The CDR3 nucleotides read TGTGCCAGCAGTTGGACAGGGCGAAAGAACACTGAAGCTTTCTTT. This codes for CASSWTGRKNTEAFF.

The rearrangement links TRBV6-5 to TRBJ1-6; TRBD1 matches 7 bases. The CDR3 has 14 residues. Germline lookup yields CDR1 MNHEY and CDR2 SVGAGI. Trimming took 7 bases from V and 9 from J; bases not matched to a gene: 9. In DNA form, the CDR3 reads TGTGCCAGCATCCCGGGGACAGTGGGTTCACCCCTCCACTTT. This translates into CASIPGTVGSPLHF.

The chain carries TRBV7-3 and TRBJ2-5, with no clear D. The CDR3 length is 15 residues. CDR1 and CDR2 (germline): SGHTA, FQGTGA. Trimming took 1 base from V and 1 from J, leaving 10 bases between them. The CDR3 coding sequence is TGTGCCAGCAGCTTAATGGGCTACCCCCAAGAGACCCAGTACTTC. It yields the protein CASSLMGYPQETQYF.

This rearrangement joins TRBV6-1 to TRBJ2-7; no clear D. CDR3 length: 13 residues. Per germline, CDR1 MNHNS and CDR2 SASEGT. V lost 3 bases and J lost 2, with 8 bases in between. CDR3 sequence: CASSEGRPYEQYF. CDR3 bases: TGTGCCAGCAGTGAGGGCAGACCCTACGAGCAGTACTTC.

This clone was recorded once. The rearrangement links TRBV5-4 to TRBJ2-2; 11 bases align to TRBD2. This CDR3 spans 15 amino acids. J gave up 5 bases and V 4 bases, and 4 bases lay outside the gene matches. Germline assignment: CDR1 SGHNT and CDR2 YYREEE (reference sequence). The CDR3 spells CASSMLAGGTGELFF. The CDR3, as DNA: TGTGCCAGCAGCATGTTAGCGGGGGGGACCGGGGAGCTGTTTTTT.

V and J are TRBV30 and TRBJ2-1; 10 nucleotides agree with TRBD1. CDR1 is GTSNPN, CDR2 SVGIG, per germline (reference sequence). The CDR3 is made up of 15 amino acids. J lost 1 base, V lost 1 base, and 1 base had no gene match. CDR3 nucleotide sequence: TGTGCCTGGAGTGCGGGACAGGGGTCCTACAATGAGCAGTTCTTC. Amino acid sequence: CAWSAGQGSYNEQFF.

V usage is TRBV4-2 and J usage is TRBJ2-7; TRBD2 might be the D (6 bases). Germline V CDR1 and CDR2: LGHNA, YNFKEQ. The CDR3 extends over 15 amino acids. Trimming left V 5 bases short and J 1 base short, with 15 bases between. Written as DNA, the CDR3 is TGTGCCAGCAGCTTGTACGGCGGGGCATCCTACGAGCAGTACTTC. Translation: CASSLYGGASYEQYF.

The CDR3: CASSLWGANEKLFF. CDR3 in DNA: TGTGCCAGCAGCTTGTGGGGGGCTAATGAAAAACTGTTTTTT. The chain employs TRBV5-6 and TRBJ1-4; maybe TRBD1 (5 bases). V was trimmed by 1 base and J by 3 bases, leaving 7 bases between them. The CDR3 sequence is 14 residues long. Germline lookup yields CDR1 SGHDT and CDR2 YYEEEE. Drawing the rest from reference TRBV5-6 and TRBJ1-4, the complete variable domain is DAGVTQSPTHLIKTRGQQVTLRCSPKSGHDTVSWYQQALGQGPQFIFQYYEEEERQRGNFPDRFSGHQFPNYSSELNVNALLLGDSALYLCASSLWGANEKLFFGSGTQLSVL.

V gene TRBV5-1 combines with J gene TRBJ2-5; 8 nucleotides align to TRBD2. Trimming took 1 base from V and 2 from J; bases not matched to a gene: 4. This CDR3 has 15 amino acids. Germline loops: CDR1 SGHRS, CDR2 YFSETQ. The CDR3 spells CASSLQAGGQETQYF. CDR3 DNA: TGCGCCAGCAGCTTGCAGGCGGGGGGACAAGAGACCCAGTACTTC.

This clone has a handful of counts. The chain joins TRBV2 to TRBJ2-3, with 8 bases that match TRBD1. The germline V gene encodes CDR1 SNHLY and CDR2 FYNNEI. V lost 7 bases, J lost 0 bases, and 6 bases stayed unmatched. This CDR3 spans 15 amino acids. The CDR3 nucleotides are TGTGCCAGCACCCGTGGGACAGGTAGCACAGATACGCAGTATTTT. Translation gives CASTRGTGSTDTQYF.

This clone was seen a handful of times. The chain combines TRBV5-1 with TRBJ1-1; D is undetermined. The CDR3 covers 15 residues. Germline V gives CDR1 SGHRS, CDR2 YFSETQ. Trimming took 0 bases from V and 0 from J, leaving 9 bases between them. The DNA for the CDR3 is TGCGCCAGCAGCTTGGGGCGGCTGATGAACACTGAAGCTTTCTTT. It is translated as CASSLGRLMNTEAFF.

This clone was observed a few times. The CDR3 sequence is CASSFEGSEAFF. CDR3 DNA sequence: TGTGCCAGCAGCTTTGAGGGCTCTGAAGCTTTCTTT. The chain links TRBV5-6 to TRBJ1-1; D remains ambiguous. Germline CDR1 SGHDT, CDR2 YYEEEE. V lost 2 bases, J lost 6 bases, and 8 bases lay in between. The CDR3 totals 12 residues.

This chain connects TRBV10-2 to TRBJ2-5; D gene unclear. The CDR3 is 13 residues long. Germline V lookup: CDR1 WSHSY, CDR2 SAAADI. V shed 6 bases and J shed 2 bases, with 10 bases lying between them. The chain's CDR3 is CASRVDLQETQYF. CDR3 bases: TGCGCCAGCAGGGTTGACTTGCAAGAGACCCAGTACTTC.